This passage covers 7 T cell receptor beta chains from one sample sequenced in a study of blood T cell repertoires in COVID-19. The method was immunoSEQ multiplex PCR; TCRdb's version includes in-frame clones alone and lacks a portion of them. The table has 270,000 or so clones, just over 90% seen once. Sequenced: PBMCs or T cells enriched from blood (not recorded which). All receptors come from a woman aged 40 to 50 with acute COVID-19.

The chain links TRBV11-3 to TRBJ2-7; possible D gene TRBD1, 6 bases. The ends were cut back, 4 bases at V and 3 bases at J, with 16 bases in the middle. Per the germline V gene, CDR1 is SGHNT and CDR2 is YENEEA. This CDR3 comprises 15 residues. The CDR3, as DNA: TGTGCCAGCAGCTCCCTTACCGGGACATTCTACGAGCAGTACTTC. The encoded protein is CASSSLTGTFYEQYF.

The J gene is TRBJ2-1, the V gene TRBV5-8; 9 positions match TRBD2. The J segment lost 8 bases and the V segment lost 0 bases, leaving 9 bases of the junction unmatched. Per the germline V gene, CDR1 is SGHTS and CDR2 is YDEGEE. The length of the CDR3 is 16 residues. CDR3 sequence: CASSLGLADYGDEQFF. CDR3 coding DNA: TGTGCCAGCAGCTTGGGACTAGCGGATTATGGCGATGAGCAGTTCTTC.

About this clone: Different DNA sequences within this sample yield the same CDR3. This chain links TRBV19 with TRBJ2-7; 7 bases are shared with TRBD1. Looked up from germline, CDR1 is LNHDA and CDR2 is SQIVND (reference sequence). V lost 3 bases and J lost 4; bases outside the gene matches: 3. The CDR3 contains 13 residues. The DNA of the CDR3 is TGTGCCAGTAGTATCAACAGGGGTTACGAGCAGTACTTC. As protein: CASSINRGYEQYF.

V usage is TRBV5-6 and J usage is TRBJ1-1; 8 nucleotides match TRBD1. With 4 bases clipped from V and 1 base from J, the junction kept 3 bases outside the gene matches. The CDR3 spans 14 residues. Germline V gene lookup returns CDR1 SGHDT and CDR2 YYEEEE. CDR3 loop: CASSTGQGNTEAFF. The CDR3 DNA sequence: TGTGCCAGCAGCACTGGACAGGGGAACACTGAAGCTTTCTTT.

The chain couples TRBV28 to TRBJ1-5; 9 nucleotides match TRBD1. Looked up from germline, CDR1 is MDHEN and CDR2 is SYDVKM. This CDR3 comprises 13 residues. With V trimmed by 6 bases and J by 8 bases, 5 bases remained unmatched. The CDR3 spells CASSDRGLKPQHF. The DNA of the CDR3 is TGTGCCAGCAGCGACAGGGGGTTAAAGCCCCAGCATTTT.

The chain couples TRBV30 to TRBJ1-2; TRBD1 is a possible D gene (5 bases). Per the germline V gene, CDR1 is GTSNPN and CDR2 is SVGIG (reference sequence). Trimming stripped 0 bases from V and 7 bases from J, with 12 bases between. CDR3 length: 13 amino acids. The CDR3 region has the DNA TGTGCCTGGAGTGTTGTTGGAGGGGCTGGCTACACCTTC. It specifies CAWSVVGGAGYTF.

The V and J genes are TRBV29-1 and TRBJ1-2, with 8 nucleotides matching TRBD1. Germline lookup yields CDR1 SQVTM and CDR2 ANQGSEA. The length of the CDR3 is 12 residues. J was trimmed by 4 bases and V by 6 bases; bases with no gene match: 4. Written as DNA, the CDR3 is TGCAGCGTCGCAGGGGGCGTCTATGGCTACACCTTC. It is translated as CSVAGGVYGYTF.